The rows below give T cell receptor beta chains drawn from one sample of a study of blood T cell repertoires in COVID-19. Clones were read by immunoSEQ multiplex PCR, and TCRdb kept only the in-frame ones, dropping some. The table lists about 220,000 clones, around 82% of them singletons. Sequenced input: peripheral blood. These receptors were collected from a woman of 80 years or more with acute or convalescent COVID-19. The CDR3 runs from the conserved cysteine through the conserved F or W. Fields, in order: D gene, V gene, J gene, clone size, CDR3 protein, CDR3 DNA. A D gene is named only where the DNA matches it firmly. Clone size is given for some rows only: seen once, a few or many times, or a class if the clone is expanded.

>-|TRBV28|TRBJ1-2|-
CASLLAPGGYTF
TGTGCCAGCCTTCTAGCGCCAGGGGGCTACACCTTC
>TRBD1|TRBV6-5|TRBJ1-1|-
CASRSGTGQTRGF
TGTGCCAGCAGGTCCGGGACAGGTCAAACCCGGGGGTTT
>TRBD1|TRBV9|TRBJ1-5|-
CASSVGQGDQPQHF
TGTGCCAGCAGCGTGGGACAGGGTGATCAGCCCCAGCATTTT
>-|TRBV19|TRBJ1-1|-
CASSIQGSTEAFF
TGTGCCAGTAGTATCCAGGGGAGCACTGAAGCTTTCTTT
>TRBD2|TRBV27|TRBJ2-2|-
CASQLAGGFTGELFF
TGTGCCAGCCAACTAGCGGGGGGGTTCACCGGGGAGCTGTTTTTT
>TRBD1|TRBV11-1|TRBJ1-2|-
CASNTGQGLGYTF
TGTGCCAGCAATACCGGACAGGGTCTCGGCTACACCTTC
>TRBD1|TRBV5-6|TRBJ1-4|-
CASSSNPWTGVVMGEKLFF
TGTGCCAGCAGCTCCAATCCATGGACAGGGGTCGTGATGGGTGAAAAACTGTTTTTT
>TRBD2|TRBV5-4|TRBJ2-1|-
CASSPGTSLYNEQFF
TGTGCCAGCAGCCCCGGGACTAGCCTTTACAATGAGCAGTTCTTC
>-|TRBV12-5|TRBJ1-2|-
CASGDEPGMGGYTF
TGTGCTAGTGGGGACGAACCAGGGATGGGTGGCTACACCTTC
>-|TRBV29-1|TRBJ1-5|-
CSVGQSNQPQHF
TGCAGCGTCGGACAGAGCAATCAGCCCCAGCATTTT
>-|TRBV7-6|TRBJ2-2|-
CASSYGTQRGTGELFF
TGTGCCAGCAGTTATGGGACACAAAGGGGAACCGGGGAGCTGTTTTTT
>TRBD1|TRBV7-6|TRBJ1-6|-
CASSRGGQGNGSPLHF
TGTGCCAGCAGCAGAGGGGGACAGGGGAATGGATCACCCCTCCACTTT
>-|TRBV5-4|TRBJ1-3|-
CASSFLGVGNTIYF
TGTGCCAGCAGCTTTTTAGGGGTGGGAAACACCATATATTTT
>-|TRBV5-1|TRBJ2-5|-
CASSSTGFGGETQYF
TGCGCCAGCAGCTCCACAGGGTTTGGCGGAGAGACCCAGTACTTC
>TRBD1|TRBV30|TRBJ1-6|few
CAWMGQGLANSPLHF
TGTGCCTGGATGGGACAGGGGCTCGCTAATTCACCCCTCCACTTT
>TRBD1|TRBV7-3|TRBJ1-2|few
CASSATGGSYGYTF
TGTGCCAGCAGCGCCACAGGGGGGTCTTATGGCTACACCTTC
>-|TRBV7-9|TRBJ2-1|once
CASSYGYNLAENNEQFF
TGTGCCAGCAGCTATGGATATAACTTAGCGGAGAACAATGAGCAGTTCTTC
>TRBD1|TRBV30|TRBJ2-7|-
CAWSYGTGYEQYF
TGTGCCTGGTCTTACGGGACAGGCTACGAGCAGTACTTC
>TRBD1|TRBV28|TRBJ1-2|-
CASSPTGTANYGYTF
TGTGCCAGCAGTCCAACCGGGACAGCTAACTATGGCTACACCTTC
>-|TRBV5-4|TRBJ2-3|-
CASSLSSDTQYF
TGTGCCAGCAGCTTGTCATCCGATACGCAGTATTTT
>TRBD1|TRBV23-1|TRBJ2-7|-
CASSQAGTGAYEQYF
TGCGCCAGCAGTCAAGCCGGGACAGGGGCCTACGAGCAGTACTTC
>TRBD1|TRBV6-5|TRBJ1-1|-
CASRATGGTEAFF
TGTGCCAGCAGAGCTACAGGGGGCACTGAAGCTTTCTTT